The source of this T cell receptor beta chain is a study of CD8 T cells in ankylosing spondylitis. TCRdb reprocessed the 5' RACE reads with MiXCR, giving one entry per CDR3 protein. Here the sample spans approximately 290,000 distinct CDR3 sequences, around 20% being singletons. What was sequenced was blood, either unsorted or a sorted T cell fraction (not recorded which). The sequence was collected from a female donor with ankylosing spondylitis or in good health (not recorded which).

The CDR3 sequence is CASSRRTSSTDTQYF. DNA for the CDR3: TGTGCCAGCAGTCGTAGGACTTCTAGCACAGATACGCAGTATTTT. The rearrangement uses TRBV7-9 and TRBJ2-3; possibly TRBD2 for D (5 bases). The germline V gene has CDR1 SEHNR and CDR2 FQNEAQ (reference sequence). The V end was cut by 6 bases, the J end by 0 bases, with 13 bases between. The CDR3 runs 15 residues.